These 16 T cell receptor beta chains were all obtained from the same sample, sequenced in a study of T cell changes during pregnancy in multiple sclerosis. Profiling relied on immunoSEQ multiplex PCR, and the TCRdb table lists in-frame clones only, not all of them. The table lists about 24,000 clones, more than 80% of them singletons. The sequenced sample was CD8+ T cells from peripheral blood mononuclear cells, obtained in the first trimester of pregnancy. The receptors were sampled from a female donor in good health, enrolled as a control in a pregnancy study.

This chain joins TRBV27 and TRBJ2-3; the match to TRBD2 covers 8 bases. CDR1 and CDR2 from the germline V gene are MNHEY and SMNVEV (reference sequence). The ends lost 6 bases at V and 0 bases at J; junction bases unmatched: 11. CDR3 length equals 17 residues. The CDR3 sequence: CASRWGSGTSSTDTQYF. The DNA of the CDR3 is TGTGCCAGCAGATGGGGTAGCGGGACTTCTAGCACAGATACGCAGTATTTT.

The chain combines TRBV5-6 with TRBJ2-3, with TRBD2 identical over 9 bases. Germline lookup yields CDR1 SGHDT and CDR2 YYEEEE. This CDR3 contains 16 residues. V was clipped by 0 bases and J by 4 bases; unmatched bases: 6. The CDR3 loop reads CASSLAASGVADTQYF. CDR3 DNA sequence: TGTGCCAGCAGCTTGGCGGCTAGCGGGGTTGCAGATACGCAGTATTTT.

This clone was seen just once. The CDR3 coding sequence is TGTGCCAGCAGCTCGGAGGCGGATACGCAGTATTTT. Residues: CASSSEADTQYF. The rearrangement joins TRBV7-9 to TRBJ2-3; tentative D call: TRBD2 (5 bases). V was clipped by 4 bases and J by 6 bases, with 8 bases between them. This CDR3 is built from 12 residues. Per the germline V gene, CDR1 is SEHNR and CDR2 is FQNEAQ (reference sequence).

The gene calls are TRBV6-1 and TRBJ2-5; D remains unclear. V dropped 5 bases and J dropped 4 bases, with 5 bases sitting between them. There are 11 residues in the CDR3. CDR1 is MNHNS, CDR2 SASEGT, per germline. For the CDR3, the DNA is TGTGCCAGCAGTCCAGGAGAGACCCAGTACTTC. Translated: CASSPGETQYF.

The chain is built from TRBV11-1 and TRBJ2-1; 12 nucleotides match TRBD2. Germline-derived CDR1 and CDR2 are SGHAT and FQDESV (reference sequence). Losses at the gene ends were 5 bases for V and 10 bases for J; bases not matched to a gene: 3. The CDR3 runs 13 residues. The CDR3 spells CASSKGTSGEQFF. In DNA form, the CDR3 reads TGTGCCAGCAGCAAAGGGACTAGCGGGGAGCAGTTCTTC.

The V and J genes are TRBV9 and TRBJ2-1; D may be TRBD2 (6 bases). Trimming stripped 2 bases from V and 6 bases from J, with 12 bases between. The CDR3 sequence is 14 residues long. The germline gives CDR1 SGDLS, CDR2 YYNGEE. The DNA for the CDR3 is TGTGCCAGCAGCGTGGATAATAGCGGCAATGAGCAGTTCTTC. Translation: CASSVDNSGNEQFF.

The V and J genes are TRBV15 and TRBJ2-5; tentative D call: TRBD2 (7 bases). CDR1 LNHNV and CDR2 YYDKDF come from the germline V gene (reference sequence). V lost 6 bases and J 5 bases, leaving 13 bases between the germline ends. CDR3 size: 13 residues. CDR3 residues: CATRTGGRETQYF. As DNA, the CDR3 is TGTGCCACCAGGACGGGGGGCCGGGAGACCCAGTACTTC.

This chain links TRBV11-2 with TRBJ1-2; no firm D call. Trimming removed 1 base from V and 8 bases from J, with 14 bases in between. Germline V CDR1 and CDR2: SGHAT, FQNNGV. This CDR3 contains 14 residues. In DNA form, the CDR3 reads TGTGCCAGCAGCTTAGTCGGCAGGCGACAAGGCTACACCTTC. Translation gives CASSLVGRRQGYTF.

The CDR3 sequence: CASSQDKGAGVYRPNTEAFF. In DNA, the CDR3 is TGCGCCAGCAGCCAAGATAAGGGAGCAGGAGTATATCGACCGAACACTGAAGCTTTCTTT. The chain links TRBV4-3 to TRBJ1-1; no clear D gene. The germline CDR1 and CDR2 sequences are LGHNA and YSLEER. Deletions cut 0 bases from V and 1 base from J, with 24 bases between. The CDR3 has 20 amino acids.

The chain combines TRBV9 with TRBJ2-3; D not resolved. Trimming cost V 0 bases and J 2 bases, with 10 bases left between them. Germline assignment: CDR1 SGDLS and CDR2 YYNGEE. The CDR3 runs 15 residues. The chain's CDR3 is CASSVDYSYTDTQYF. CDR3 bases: TGTGCCAGCAGCGTAGACTACTCCTACACAGATACGCAGTATTTT.

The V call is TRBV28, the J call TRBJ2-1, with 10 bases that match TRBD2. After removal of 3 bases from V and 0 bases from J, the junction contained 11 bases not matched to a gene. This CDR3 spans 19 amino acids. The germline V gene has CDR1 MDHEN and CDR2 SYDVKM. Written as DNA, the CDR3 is TGTGCCAGCAGTTTTGGGCTAGCGGGGGACCGGAGCTCCTACAATGAGCAGTTCTTC. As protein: CASSFGLAGDRSSYNEQFF.

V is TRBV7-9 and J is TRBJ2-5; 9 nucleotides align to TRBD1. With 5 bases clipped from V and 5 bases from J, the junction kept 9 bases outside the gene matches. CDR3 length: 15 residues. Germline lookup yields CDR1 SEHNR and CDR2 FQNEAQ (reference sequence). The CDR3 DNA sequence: TGTGCCAGCAGCCGCCCCGGGACAGGGACGGAGACCCAGTACTTC. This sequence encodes CASSRPGTGTETQYF.

This CDR3 reads CSAFLRVPFF. For the CDR3, the DNA is TGCAGTGCTTTTTTGAGGGTCCCGTTCTTC. The chain employs TRBV20-1 and TRBJ2-1; possible D gene TRBD2, 5 bases. There are 10 residues in the CDR3. Trimming pared 5 bases from V and 15 bases from J, leaving 14 bases between. Germline V gene data show CDR1 as DFQATT and CDR2 as SNEGSKA (reference sequence).

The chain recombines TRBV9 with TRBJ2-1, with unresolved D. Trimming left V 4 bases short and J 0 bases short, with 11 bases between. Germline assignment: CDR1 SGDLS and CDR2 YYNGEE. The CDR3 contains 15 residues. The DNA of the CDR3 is TGTGCCAGCAGCCCCTACTTAAGCTCCTACAATGAGCAGTTCTTC. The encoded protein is CASSPYLSSYNEQFF.

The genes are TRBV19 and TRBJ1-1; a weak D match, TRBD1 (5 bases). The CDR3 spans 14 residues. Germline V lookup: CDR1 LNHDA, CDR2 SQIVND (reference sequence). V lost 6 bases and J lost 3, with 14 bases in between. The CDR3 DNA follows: TGTGCCAGTAGATCGGGGGGGTCGGACACTGAAGCTTTCTTT. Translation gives CASRSGGSDTEAFF.

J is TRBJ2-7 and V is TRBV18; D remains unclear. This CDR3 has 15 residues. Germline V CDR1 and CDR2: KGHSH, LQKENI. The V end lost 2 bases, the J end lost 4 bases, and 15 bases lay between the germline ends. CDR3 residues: CASSPNVRGSYEQYF. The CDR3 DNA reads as TGTGCCAGCTCACCAAATGTCCGCGGATCATACGAGCAGTACTTC.